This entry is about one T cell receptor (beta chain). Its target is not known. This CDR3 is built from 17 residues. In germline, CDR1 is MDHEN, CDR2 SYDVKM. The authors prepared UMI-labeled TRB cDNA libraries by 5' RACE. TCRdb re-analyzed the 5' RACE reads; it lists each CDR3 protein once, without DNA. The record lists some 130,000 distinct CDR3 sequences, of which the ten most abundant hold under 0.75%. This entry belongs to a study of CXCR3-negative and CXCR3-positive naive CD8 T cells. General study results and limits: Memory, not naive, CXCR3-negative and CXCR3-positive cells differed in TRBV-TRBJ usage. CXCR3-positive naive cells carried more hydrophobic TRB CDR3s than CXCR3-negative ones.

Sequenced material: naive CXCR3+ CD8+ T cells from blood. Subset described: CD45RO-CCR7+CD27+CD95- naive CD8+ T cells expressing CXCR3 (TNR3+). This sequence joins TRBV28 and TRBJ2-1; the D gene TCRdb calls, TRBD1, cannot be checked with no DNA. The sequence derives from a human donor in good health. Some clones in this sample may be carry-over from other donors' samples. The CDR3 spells CASPPWSWTGASDEQFF.